Listed below are T cell receptor beta chains from one sample, sequenced in a study of blood T cell repertoires in COVID-19. The data were produced by immunoSEQ multiplex PCR, yet TCRdb's version contains in-frame clones alone and is incomplete. The sample records hundreds of thousands of clones, 65% to 90% being singletons. Sequencing was done on a sample of peripheral blood. The receptors shown here come from a woman aged 50 to 60 with acute or convalescent COVID-19. CDR3s include the opening cysteine and the closing phenylalanine or tryptophan. Fields, in order: J gene, V gene, CDR3 length, CDR3 protein.

TRBJ1-2 | TRBV5-6 | 14 | CASSRDRSLGGYTF
TRBJ1-5 | TRBV19 | 15 | CASSTGRAEGQPQHF
TRBJ2-2 | TRBV5-1 | 15 | CASSLDRGSSGELFF
TRBJ1-5 | TRBV28 | 16 | CASSLRDRGRNQPQHF
TRBJ2-1 | TRBV5-8 | 12 | CASSLYGGEQFF
TRBJ2-5 | TRBV5-6 | 14 | CASSLWTAQETQYF
TRBJ2-7 | TRBV3-1/TRBV3-2 | 15 | CASSQMGGTDYEQYF
TRBJ2-5 | TRBV2 | 14 | CASSEGLAGAVQYF
TRBJ1-6 | TRBV3-1/TRBV3-2 | 16 | CASRITTAGPNSPLHF
TRBJ1-4 | TRBV5-5 | 15 | CASNLWGQGNEKLFF
TRBJ1-2 | TRBV7-2 | 15 | CASSFGGQGMGGYTF
TRBJ2-7 | TRBV7-9 | 19 | CASSSSPGLAGGRSYEQYF
TRBJ2-7 | TRBV28 | 15 | CASSPKQGRNHEQYF
TRBJ2-1 | TRBV2 | 13 | CASRPRQYNEQFF
TRBJ1-4 | TRBV15 | 12 | CATKGVTEKLFF
TRBJ2-5 | TRBV29-1 | 12 | CSVDRGRETQYF
TRBJ1-6 | TRBV19 | 13 | CASHGTGNSPLHF
TRBJ2-7 | TRBV21-1 | 17 | CASSKRNQAGGTYEQYF
TRBJ2-2 | TRBV19 | 16 | CASSQQGRYNTGELFF
TRBJ2-2 | TRBV6-1 | 17 | CASSAFPSGRNTGELFF
TRBJ1-6 | TRBV7-2 | 15 | CASSLDPTRDSPLHF
TRBJ2-7 | TRBV6-2/TRBV6-3 | 14 | CASSYWGREDEQYF
TRBJ1-5 | TRBV19 | 17 | CASSATGVLGSNQPQHF
TRBJ2-7 | TRBV28 | 12 | CASSPQSYEQYF
TRBJ2-2 | TRBV9 | 17 | CASSEPRGGSNTGELFF
TRBJ1-2 | TRBV3-1/TRBV3-2 | 15 | CASSQGLGQGGGYTF
TRBJ2-3 | TRBV7-2 | 17 | CASSPFAGTGLSDTQYF
TRBJ2-1 | TRBV3-1/TRBV3-2 | 14 | CASSQYNRGNEQFF
TRBJ2-2 | TRBV4-2 | 15 | CASSREGTNTGELFF
TRBJ1-6 | TRBV4-2 | 15 | CASSPAQGLDSPLHF
TRBJ2-1 | TRBV7-9 | 13 | CASSLAGGNEQFF
TRBJ1-1 | TRBV19 | 14 | CASSGRGSNTEAFF
TRBJ1-1 | TRBV12-3/TRBV12-4 | 11 | CASTNYAEAFF
TRBJ2-1 | TRBV6-5 | 16 | CASSYYGLAGVGEQFF
TRBJ1-1 | TRBV11-3 | 13 | CASSETGSTEAFF
TRBJ1-2 | TRBV13 | 15 | CASSFMAGADYGYTF
TRBJ2-5 | TRBV27 | 15 | CASSFFAGGAETQYF
TRBJ2-7 | TRBV5-1 | 13 | CASSVDRDYEQYF
TRBJ2-7 | TRBV5-6 | 14 | CASSLELARYEQYF